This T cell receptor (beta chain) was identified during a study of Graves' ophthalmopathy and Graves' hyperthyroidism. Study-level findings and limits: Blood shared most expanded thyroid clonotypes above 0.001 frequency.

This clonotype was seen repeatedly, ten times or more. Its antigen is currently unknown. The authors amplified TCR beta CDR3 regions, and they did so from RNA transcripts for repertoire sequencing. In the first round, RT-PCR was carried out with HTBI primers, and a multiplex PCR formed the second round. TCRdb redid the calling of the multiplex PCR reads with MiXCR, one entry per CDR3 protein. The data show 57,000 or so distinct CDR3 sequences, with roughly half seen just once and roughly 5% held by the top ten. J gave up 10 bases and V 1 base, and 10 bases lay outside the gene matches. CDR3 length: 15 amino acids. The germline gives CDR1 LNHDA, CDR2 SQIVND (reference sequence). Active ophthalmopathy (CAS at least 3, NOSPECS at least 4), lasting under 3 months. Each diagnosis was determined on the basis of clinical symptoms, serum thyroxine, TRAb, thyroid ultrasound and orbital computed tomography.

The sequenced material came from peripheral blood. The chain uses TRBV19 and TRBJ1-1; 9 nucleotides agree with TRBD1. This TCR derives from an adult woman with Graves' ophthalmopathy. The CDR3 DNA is TGTGCCAGTAGTATAGGGGTCAACAGGGGGCCTGCAGCTTTCTTT. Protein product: CASSIGVNRGPAAFF.